Following are 18 T cell receptor beta chains from one sample sequenced in a study of cytotoxic CD8 clonotypes in ibrutinib-treated CLL. Profiling relied on immunoSEQ multiplex PCR, and the TCRdb table lists in-frame clones only, not all of them. The table includes about 140,000 clones, 76% detected once. The sample in question was PBMCs, obtained after 24 months of ibrutinib treatment. These receptors were collected from a human donor with chronic lymphocytic leukemia.

The chain combines TRBV6-1 with TRBJ2-7, with D possibly matching TRBD2 (6 bases). CDR3 length: 12 residues. Germline-derived CDR1 and CDR2 are MNHNS and SASEGT. The V and J ends lost 6 bases and 3 bases respectively, with 9 bases between them. The CDR3 sequence is CASRVEGYEQYF. The CDR3 DNA reads as TGTGCCAGCAGGGTGGAGGGCTACGAGCAGTACTTC.

The V and J genes are TRBV7-2 and TRBJ2-4; TRBD1 aligns across 8 bases. The germline gives CDR1 SGHTA, CDR2 FQGNSA. V shed 1 base, J shed 3 bases, and the junction held 11 bases outside the gene matches. The CDR3 spans 18 residues. This chain's CDR3 is CASSLGTGWGRGKNIQYF. The CDR3 nucleotides are TGTGCCAGCAGCTTAGGGACAGGGTGGGGAAGGGGCAAAAACATTCAGTACTTC.

The chain carries TRBV19 and TRBJ2-7; unclear D gene. Germline assignment: CDR1 LNHDA and CDR2 SQIVND (reference sequence). V lost 6 bases and J lost 1, with 10 bases in between. This CDR3 has 13 amino acids. The CDR3 DNA follows: TGTGCCAGTAGCTCGACATATTCCTACGAGCAGTACTTC. Amino acid sequence: CASSSTYSYEQYF.

The chain couples TRBV10-3 to TRBJ2-3; TRBD2 might be the D (6 bases). CDR1 ENHRY and CDR2 SYGVKD come from the germline V gene. The CDR3 covers 14 residues. Trimming left V 6 bases short and J 2 bases short, with 12 bases between. The CDR3 DNA reads as TGTGCCATCAGGCCTAGCGTAACCACAGATACGCAGTATTTT. Its translation: CAIRPSVTTDTQYF.

This clone is a singleton in its sample. This chain uses TRBV28 with TRBJ1-2; D may be TRBD1 (6 bases). CDR1 is MDHEN, CDR2 SYDVKM, per germline. This CDR3 has 16 amino acids. V shed 7 bases and J shed 2 bases, with 20 bases lying between them. In nucleotides, the CDR3 is TGTGCCAGCACGACCCCAATAGGGGGACGGAACTATGGCTACACCTTC. It is translated as CASTTPIGGRNYGYTF.

The V gene is TRBV9, the J gene TRBJ1-4; no clear D. The CDR3 is made up of 15 amino acids. V gave up 2 bases and J gave up 2 bases, with 10 bases separating them. CDR1 is SGDLS and CDR2 is YYNGEE in the germline V gene. CDR3 sequence (DNA): TGTGCCAGCAGCGTCCTCAACCCCACTAATGAAAAACTGTTTTTT. Its translation is CASSVLNPTNEKLFF.

J is TRBJ2-7 and V is TRBV5-1; 7 bases map to TRBD1. The trim removed 0 bases at V and 7 bases at J, leaving 10 bases unmatched. The CDR3 has 15 residues. Germline V lookup: CDR1 SGHRS, CDR2 YFSETQ. CDR3 residues: CASSLAPGGPGEQYF. The CDR3 region has the DNA TGCGCCAGCAGCTTGGCCCCAGGGGGACCCGGGGAGCAGTACTTC.

V gene TRBV28 combines with J gene TRBJ2-7; D is perhaps TRBD1 (5 bases). The germline V and J ends were trimmed by 3 bases and 4 bases, with 13 bases remaining between them. Germline V CDR1 and CDR2: MDHEN, SYDVKM. The CDR3 has 14 residues. Written as DNA, the CDR3 is TGTGCCAGCAGTTTGGGCAGGGAAGTGTACGAGCAGTACTTC. Translating it yields CASSLGREVYEQYF. Full variable domain (rest looked up from reference TRBV28 and TRBJ2-7): DVKVTQSSRYLVKRTGEKVFLECVQDMDHENMFWYRQDPGLGLRLIYFSYDVKMKEKGDIPEGYSVSREKKERFSLILESASTNQTSMYLCASSLGREVYEQYFGPGTRLTVT.

The chain uses TRBV10-3 and TRBJ1-2; D not resolved. The ends were cut back, 2 bases at V and 8 bases at J, with 15 bases in the middle. The germline V gene encodes CDR1 ENHRY and CDR2 SYGVKD. This CDR3 has 14 amino acids. CDR3 in amino acids: CAISETDQSGGYTF. CDR3 in DNA: TGTGCCATCAGTGAGACAGACCAGAGCGGCGGCTACACCTTC.

Only one count was recorded for this clone. The genes are TRBV4-1 and TRBJ2-7; D is unclear. Germline CDR1 MGHRA, CDR2 YSYEKL. The CDR3 is 13 amino acids. Trimming pared 1 base from V and 5 bases from J, leaving 9 bases between. The CDR3 DNA sequence: TGCGCCAGCAGCCAAGTTGGGTGGGACGAGCAGTACTTC. This encodes CASSQVGWDEQYF.

The V gene is TRBV7-2, the J gene TRBJ2-3; D not resolved. CDR1 is SGHTA and CDR2 is FQGNSA in the germline V gene. The CDR3 has 12 residues. Trimming took 1 base from V and 6 from J, leaving 5 bases between them. The CDR3 spells CASSLGWDTQYF. In DNA form, the CDR3 reads TGTGCCAGCAGCTTAGGGTGGGATACGCAGTATTTT.

The J gene is TRBJ1-1, the V gene TRBV18, with D perhaps matching TRBD1 (5 bases). Germline V gene lookup returns CDR1 KGHSH and CDR2 LQKENI. V was trimmed by 6 bases and J by 6 bases, leaving 17 bases between them. The CDR3 totals 14 residues. The CDR3: CASSSSGTYPEAFF. The CDR3 DNA sequence: TGTGCCAGCTCCTCGTCCGGGACGTATCCTGAAGCTTTCTTT.

The chain carries TRBV5-1 and TRBJ2-7; D perhaps matches TRBD2 (6 bases). Germline loops: CDR1 SGHRS, CDR2 YFSETQ. CDR3 length equals 13 residues. Trimming took off 2 bases at V and 7 bases at J, with 13 bases between the two ends. The CDR3 DNA reads as TGCGCCAGCAGCTTCGGAGGGGTAAGAGAGCAGTACTTC. This codes for CASSFGGVREQYF.

The genes are TRBV10-3 and TRBJ1-4; maybe TRBD1 (6 bases). In germline, CDR1 is ENHRY, CDR2 SYGVKD. Deletions cut 6 bases from V and 3 bases from J, with 8 bases between. CDR3 length equals 13 residues. The CDR3 reads CAIRQGSNEKLFF. The CDR3 bases are TGTGCCATCAGACAGGGCTCTAATGAAAAACTGTTTTTT.

The chain carries TRBV7-3 and TRBJ2-7; D is unresolved. Germline CDR1 is SGHTA and CDR2 is FQGTGA. Trimming took off 1 base at V and 0 bases at J, with 10 bases between the two ends. This CDR3 has 15 residues. The CDR3 reads CASSLRPGTSYEQYF. DNA of the CDR3: TGTGCCAGCAGCTTAAGGCCGGGCACCTCCTACGAGCAGTACTTC.

In its sample, this clone was seen a few times. It is unclear where the CDR3 begins or ends on the DNA, so no DNA is shown, and the CDR3 is as TCRdb lists it. The rearrangement links TRBV9 to TRBJ2-2. Germline V gene lookup returns CDR1 SGDLS and CDR2 YYNGEE. 13 amino acids form the CDR3, both terminal residues included. The CDR3 spells CASSVGPGGELFF.

The chain is built from TRBV18 and TRBJ2-5, with 10 bases fitting TRBD1. The CDR3 is made up of 15 amino acids. The V gene end was trimmed by 2 bases and the J gene end by 5 bases; junction bases not matched to a gene: 5. The germline gives CDR1 KGHSH, CDR2 LQKENI. The CDR3 nucleotides are TGTGCCAGCTCACCAGGACAGGGGGGTGCGGAGACCCAGTACTTC. This encodes CASSPGQGGAETQYF.

The gene calls are TRBV5-1 and TRBJ2-7, with 8 positions matching TRBD1. The CDR3 consists of 17 residues. Germline CDR1 reads SGHRS; CDR2 reads YFSETQ. V shed 7 bases and J 6 bases; nucleotides not matched to a gene: 21. The CDR3 nucleotides are TGCGCCAGCTATTCCGCAGGGGGACAGGTGGGTCCGCCCGAGCAGTACTTC. Translation gives CASYSAGGQVGPPEQYF.